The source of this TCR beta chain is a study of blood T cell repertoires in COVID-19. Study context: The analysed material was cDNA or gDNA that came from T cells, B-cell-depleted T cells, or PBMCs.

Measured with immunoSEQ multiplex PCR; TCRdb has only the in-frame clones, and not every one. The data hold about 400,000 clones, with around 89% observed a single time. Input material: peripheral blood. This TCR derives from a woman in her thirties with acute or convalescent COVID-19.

The CDR3 bases are TGTGCCAGCGGCTCAGGACAGGGCGATGAAAAACTGTTTTTT. It codes for CASGSGQGDEKLFF. The rearrangement uses TRBV5-4 and TRBJ1-4; 8 bases align to TRBD1. The CDR3 is 14 amino acids. V was clipped by 7 bases and J by 6 bases; unmatched bases: 8. Germline-derived CDR1 and CDR2 are SGHNT and YYREEE (reference sequence).